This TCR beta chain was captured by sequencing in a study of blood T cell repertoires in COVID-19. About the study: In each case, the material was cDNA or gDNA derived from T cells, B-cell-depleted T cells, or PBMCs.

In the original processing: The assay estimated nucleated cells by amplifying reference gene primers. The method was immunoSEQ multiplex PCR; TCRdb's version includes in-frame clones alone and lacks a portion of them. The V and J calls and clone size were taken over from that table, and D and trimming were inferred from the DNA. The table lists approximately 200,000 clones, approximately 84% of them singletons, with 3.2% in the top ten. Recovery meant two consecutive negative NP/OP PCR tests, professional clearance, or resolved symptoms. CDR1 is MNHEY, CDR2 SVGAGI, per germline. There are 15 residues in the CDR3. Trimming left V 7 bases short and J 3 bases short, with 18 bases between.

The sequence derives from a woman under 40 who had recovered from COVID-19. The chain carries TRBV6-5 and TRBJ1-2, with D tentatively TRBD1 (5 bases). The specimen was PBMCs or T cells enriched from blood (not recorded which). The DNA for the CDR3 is TGTGCCAGCATTGCGTCGACAGTTTACTACTATGGCTACACCTTC. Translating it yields CASIASTVYYYGYTF.